Listed here is a single TCR beta chain. This entry comes from a study of CD8 T cells in Susac syndrome. The RNA, about 0.45 to 1 ug, was put through reverse transcription using random hexamers. The TCR beta CDR3 was amplified by immunoSEQ multiplex PCR across 54 Vbeta, 13 Jbeta. Each CDR3 protein gets one entry after TCRdb re-called the immunoSEQ multiplex PCR reads with MiXCR. The sample shows about 120,000 distinct CDR3 sequences, 96% of them seen only once. The CDR3 has 14 residues. Germline V gene sequence: CDR1 MNHEY, CDR2 SVGAGI. The V and J ends lost 8 bases and 4 bases, in that order; junction bases with no gene match: 6.

This TCR was sampled from a human donor with Susac syndrome. This rearrangement joins TRBV6-5 to TRBJ2-3, with TRBD2 matching over 10 bases. Sequencing was carried out using CD4+ T cells from PBMCs. The CDR3 here is CASGLAGVADTQYF. CDR3 DNA: TGTGCCAGCGGGCTAGCGGGAGTGGCAGATACGCAGTATTTT.